This T cell receptor beta chain was sequenced in a study of long-term antiretroviral therapy in people with HIV. Findings and limits, study-wide: Clonotypes expanded prior to ART showed repertoire dominance at all sampled time points.

CDR1 and CDR2 from the germline V gene are SGDLS and YYNGEE. After removal of 0 bases from V and 4 bases from J, the junction contained 13 bases not matched to a gene. This CDR3 has 17 residues. At the survey level, the v3.0 immunoSEQ assay was run. Sequencing had a target that covered roughly 35,000-55,000 T-cell genomes per sample. Measured with immunoSEQ multiplex PCR; TCRdb has only the in-frame clones, and not every one. The table lists about 28,000 clones, roughly 90% of them singletons. Regarding this clone: Its antigen is currently unknown.

Every participant with HIV received treatment in the United States. Sequenced here: unsorted PBMCs, sampled 1.8 years after starting antiretroviral therapy. This chain links TRBV9 with TRBJ2-7, with 7 bases matching TRBD2. The TCR comes from a woman under 30 with HIV. The DNA of the CDR3 is TGTGCCAGCAGCGTAGCGCTGGGAGGGTGGGAGCCTTACGAGCAGTACTTC. Protein: CASSVALGGWEPYEQYF.